A single sample gave rise to the 21 T cell receptor beta chains below, sequenced in a study of T cells after posttransplantation cyclophosphamide. The naive gate required viable CD3+CD4+ or CD3+CD8+ cells with CCR7+CD45RA+CD45RO-CD95-CD27+CD28+ phenotype. Profiling relied on immunoSEQ multiplex PCR, and the TCRdb table lists in-frame clones only, not all of them. The sample shows about 32,000 clones, 91% of them seen only once. The sequenced sample consisted of naive CD4+ T cells sorted from blood. The receptors stem from a man aged 25 to 40 in good health and a related stem cell transplant donor.

This chain uses TRBV18 with TRBJ1-3; D call uncertain. This CDR3 comprises 13 residues. Germline V lookup: CDR1 KGHSH, CDR2 LQKENI. The V gene lost 7 bases and the J gene lost 5 bases, with 12 bases spanning the gap. The CDR3 bases are TGTGCCAGCTTCTCAGGCGCGCGAAACACCATATATTTT. This encodes CASFSGARNTIYF.

In its sample, this clone was seen once. The chain is built from TRBV19 and TRBJ2-7; tentatively, D is TRBD1 (5 bases). CDR1 is LNHDA, CDR2 SQIVND, per germline (reference sequence). Trimming shortened V by 6 bases and J by 2 bases, and 11 bases separated the two germline ends. The CDR3 runs to 13 residues. Here the CDR3 DNA reads TGTGCCAGTAGCCCGGACAAAGCCTACGAGCAGTACTTC. It translates to CASSPDKAYEQYF.

V and J are TRBV5-4 and TRBJ1-2, with TRBD1 matching 8 bases. Germline CDR1 and CDR2: SGHNT and YYREEE (reference sequence). The CDR3 consists of 16 residues. The V gene end was trimmed by 3 bases and the J gene end by 0 bases; junction bases not matched to a gene: 7. The CDR3 region is CASSYWTGTTNYGYTF. CDR3 nucleotide sequence: TGTGCCAGCAGCTACTGGACAGGGACAACTAACTATGGCTACACCTTC. Filled out from reference TRBV5-4 and TRBJ1-2, the complete variable domain reads ETGVTQSPTHLIKTRGQQVTLRCSSQSGHNTVSWYQQALGQGPQFIFQYYREEENGRGNFPPRFSGLQFPNYSSELNVNALELDDSALYLCASSYWTGTTNYGYTFGSGTRLTVV.

This chain links TRBV5-6 with TRBJ2-7; tentative D call: TRBD1 (5 bases). CDR3 size: 12 residues. Trimming removed 0 bases at V and 4 bases at J, with 5 bases between. Germline V CDR1 and CDR2: SGHDT, YYEEEE. The CDR3 here is CASSLDRYEQYF. The DNA for the CDR3 is TGTGCCAGCAGCTTGGACAGGTACGAGCAGTACTTC.

The gene calls are TRBV14 and TRBJ1-6; D remains unclear. The CDR3 has 15 residues. Between the trimmed V and J ends, which lost 0 bases and 7 bases, there was a span of 10 bases. CDR1 SGHDN and CDR2 FVKESK come from the germline V gene. In DNA, the CDR3 is TGTGCCAGCAGCCAAGATCCCCTACGCAATTCACCCCTCCACTTT. This encodes CASSQDPLRNSPLHF.

This clone was picked up one time. The chain joins TRBV2 to TRBJ1-1; tentative D call: TRBD1 (5 bases). There are 16 residues in the CDR3. Trimming stripped 1 base from V and 3 bases from J, with 15 bases between. Germline CDR1 and CDR2: SNHLY and FYNNEI. CDR3 DNA: TGTGCCAGCAGTGAAGGGGGGGTCGGGGGGTACACTGAAGCTTTCTTT. It encodes CASSEGGVGGYTEAFF.

The rearrangement links TRBV28 to TRBJ2-2, with TRBD1 matching 9 bases. The trim removed 5 bases at V and 1 base at J, leaving 2 bases unmatched. Germline V gives CDR1 MDHEN, CDR2 SYDVKM. The CDR3 spans 15 residues. This chain's CDR3 is CASSRDRVNTGELFF. CDR3 in DNA: TGTGCCAGCAGTCGGGACAGGGTGAACACCGGGGAGCTGTTTTTT.

This rearrangement joins TRBV19 to TRBJ2-2, with 12 bases lining up with TRBD2. The CDR3 runs to 15 residues. V lost 6 bases to trimming and J lost 6 bases; unmatched junction nucleotides: 5. Germline loops: CDR1 LNHDA, CDR2 SQIVND (reference sequence). The CDR3 loop reads CASRVLAGGPGELFF. CDR3 coding DNA: TGTGCCAGTAGGGTCCTAGCGGGGGGGCCCGGGGAGCTGTTTTTT.

The chain links TRBV7-2 to TRBJ2-7; 11 nucleotides match TRBD2. CDR1 and CDR2 (germline): SGHTA, FQGNSA. This CDR3 has 15 residues. J gave up 0 bases and V 5 bases, and 3 bases lay outside the gene matches. CDR3 coding DNA: TGTGCCAGCAGCACCGGGACTAGCGGCTCCTACGAGCAGTACTTC. Residues: CASSTGTSGSYEQYF.

This chain links TRBV7-9 with TRBJ2-1; a possible D gene is TRBD1 (6 bases). The germline V gene has CDR1 SEHNR and CDR2 FQNEAQ (reference sequence). The CDR3 has 15 amino acids. Between the trimmed V and J ends, which lost 5 bases and 0 bases, there was a span of 11 bases. CDR3 in DNA: TGTGCCAGCAGCCCGACAGGATTCTCCTACAATGAGCAGTTCTTC. Translating gives CASSPTGFSYNEQFF.

The chain combines TRBV13 with TRBJ1-3; D is unclear. The V end lost 0 bases, the J end lost 12 bases, and 15 bases lay between the germline ends. The CDR3 has 14 amino acids. Germline V gene data show CDR1 as PRHDT and CDR2 as FYEKMQ (reference sequence). The CDR3 here is CASSLGQAGGIIYF. In DNA, the CDR3 is TGTGCCAGCAGCTTAGGACAAGCAGGAGGGATCATATATTTT.

This clone was found a few times. J is TRBJ2-2 and V is TRBV7-2; D may be TRBD2 (5 bases). The germline gives CDR1 SGHTA, CDR2 FQGNSA. V lost 1 base, J lost 8 bases, and 8 bases lay in between. The CDR3 consists of 13 residues. CDR3 coding DNA: TGTGCCAGCAGCTTAGATCCGGGGGGGGAGCTGTTTTTT. It codes for CASSLDPGGELFF.

This chain uses TRBV18 with TRBJ2-7; 7 nucleotides align to TRBD2. The CDR3 spans 16 residues. Trimming removed 1 base from V and 0 bases from J; junction bases left unmatched: 6. CDR1 is KGHSH and CDR2 is LQKENI in the germline V gene. CDR3 in DNA: TGTGCCAGCTCACCACTACCCACGGGGGGCTCCTACGAGCAGTACTTC. This encodes CASSPLPTGGSYEQYF.

DNA for the CDR3: TGTGCCAGAAGCCCTGACAGGGTACGCTACAATGAGCAGTTCTTC. Its protein product is CARSPDRVRYNEQFF. The rearrangement joins TRBV5-3 to TRBJ2-1; 7 bases map to TRBD1. TRBV5-3 is reported as an ORF; its role is uncertain. This CDR3 contains 15 residues. V shed 4 bases, J shed 3 bases, and the junction held 7 bases outside the gene matches.

This chain joins TRBV9 and TRBJ2-3; D is possibly TRBD2 (6 bases). The CDR3 is made up of 18 amino acids. Germline V gives CDR1 SGDLS, CDR2 YYNGEE. V lost 4 bases and J lost 3, with 24 bases in between. CDR3 nucleotide sequence: TGTGCCAGCAGCCCCTATTTCGGCTGGGCACTAGCAACAGATACGCAGTATTTT. This codes for CASSPYFGWALATDTQYF.

The gene calls are TRBV18 and TRBJ1-5, with 8 bases lining up with TRBD1. Trimming cost V 3 bases and J 5 bases; bases outside gene matches: 3. The CDR3 is made up of 14 amino acids. CDR1 KGHSH and CDR2 LQKENI come from the germline V gene. In nucleotides, the CDR3 is TGTGCCAGCTCACCTCGGACAGGGTATCAGCCCCAGCATTTT. Amino acid sequence: CASSPRTGYQPQHF.

The rearrangement uses TRBV11-3 and TRBJ2-5, with 7 nucleotides matching TRBD2. The CDR3 runs 13 residues. Germline V gene data show CDR1 as SGHNT and CDR2 as YENEEA. J was trimmed by 5 bases and V by 5 bases; bases with no gene match: 5. CDR3: CASSKLGGETQYF. The CDR3 DNA reads as TGTGCCAGCAGCAAATTGGGGGGGGAGACCCAGTACTTC.

The V call is TRBV29-1, the J call TRBJ1-1, with TRBD1 as a possible D gene (5 bases). Germline CDR1 reads SQVTM; CDR2 reads ANQGSEA. Trimming took off 4 bases at V and 1 base at J, with 13 bases between the two ends. CDR3 size: 14 residues. In DNA, the CDR3 is TGCAGCGTTGTCGGGAGGCAGGGGAACACTGAAGCTTTCTTT. This sequence encodes CSVVGRQGNTEAFF.

This clone came up a few times. V and J are TRBV6-6 and TRBJ1-3; 7 nucleotides match TRBD1. The germline CDR1 and CDR2 sequences are MNHNY and SVGAGI (reference sequence). The CDR3 contains 13 residues. V lost 7 bases, J lost 4 bases, and 4 bases stayed unmatched. Here the CDR3 DNA reads TGTGCCAGCAAACCGGGACAGGGAAACACCATATATTTT. Encoded protein: CASKPGQGNTIYF.

This clone showed up just once. The rearrangement links TRBV7-3 to TRBJ2-6; 7 positions match TRBD1. The germline gives CDR1 SGHTA, CDR2 FQGTGA. This CDR3 has 18 amino acids. V was clipped by 5 bases and J by 0 bases; unmatched bases: 10. CDR3 sequence (DNA): TGTGCCAGCAGCCCTTCACGGGACAGAATCTCTGGGGCCAACGTCCTGACTTTC. It yields the protein CASSPSRDRISGANVLTF. Looking up the rest from reference TRBV7-3 and TRBJ2-6 gives the full variable domain: GAGVSQTPSNKVTEKGKYVELRCDPISGHTALYWYRQSLGQGPEFLIYFQGTGAADDSGLPNDRFFAVRPEGSVSTLKIQRTERGDSAVYLCASSPSRDRISGANVLTFGAGSRLTVL.

This chain connects TRBV18 to TRBJ2-5; 9 positions match TRBD2. Germline CDR1 is KGHSH and CDR2 is LQKENI. V lost 11 bases, J lost 5 bases, and 12 bases stayed unmatched. This CDR3 is built from 14 residues. For the CDR3, the DNA is TGTGCCGCATCTCAAAGCGGGGGGTCGGAGACCCAGTACTTC. Protein product: CAASQSGGSETQYF. Together with reference TRBV18 and TRBJ2-5, the CDR3 gives the full variable domain: NAGVMQNPRHLVRRRGQEARLRCSPMKGHSHVYWYRQLPEEGLKFMVYLQKENIIDESGMPKERFSAEFPKEGPSILRIQQVVRGDSAAYFCAASQSGGSETQYFGPGTRLLVL.